Included here is one TCR beta chain sequence, with context. The assay was immunoSEQ multiplex PCR, and TCRdb's table has in-frame clones only and misses some. The table includes 170,000 or so clones, around 90% detected once. V lost 2 bases and J 8 bases, leaving 13 bases between the germline ends. CDR1 is SGHDT and CDR2 is YYEEEE in the germline V gene. The CDR3 spans 13 residues. Participants' own reports of clinical history determined their cohort assignment. Before being deemed recovered, Cohort 3 donors had two negative PCRs, clearance, or symptom resolution. This sample is drawn from a study of blood T cell repertoires in COVID-19. On the study more broadly: COVID-19 samples, acute and convalescent, were from the United States, Italy and Spain.

The chain carries TRBV5-6 and TRBJ1-1, with D hard to call. Material: PBMCs or T cells enriched from blood (not recorded which). The sequence was obtained from a woman aged 18 to 35 who had recovered from COVID-19. CDR3 sequence (DNA): TGTGCCAGCAGCTTAGTATCGGGGTCGGAAGCTTTCTTT. This encodes CASSLVSGSEAFF. The full variable domain, in which reference TRBV5-6 and TRBJ1-1 provide the parts outside the CDR3, is DAGVTQSPTHLIKTRGQQVTLRCSPKSGHDTVSWYQQALGQGPQFIFQYYEEEERQRGNFPDRFSGHQFPNYSSELNVNALLLGDSALYLCASSLVSGSEAFFGQGTRLTVV.